The 28 T cell receptor beta chains given below trace back to one sample, sequenced in a study of blood T cell repertoires in COVID-19. Sequenced by immunoSEQ multiplex PCR; TCRdb stores in-frame clones only, minus some. The sample has roughly 260,000 clones, roughly 86% seen once; the top ten hold about 2.1%. Sequencing was done on a sample of peripheral blood. The origin of the receptors is a woman aged 50 to 65 with acute or convalescent COVID-19.

DNA for the CDR3: TGTGCCAGCATGCCGACAGGACCCTACGAGCAGTACTTC. Its protein product is CASMPTGPYEQYF. This chain connects TRBV28 to TRBJ2-7, with D possibly TRBD1 on 6 matching bases. V gave up 7 bases and J gave up 2 bases, with 12 bases separating them. CDR1 and CDR2 from the germline V gene are MDHEN and SYDVKM. There are 13 residues in the CDR3.

V usage is TRBV6-1 and J usage is TRBJ1-5, with D tentatively TRBD1 (5 bases). The V gene lost 2 bases and the J gene lost 3 bases, with 8 bases spanning the gap. In germline, CDR1 is MNHNS, CDR2 SASEGT. The CDR3 covers 14 residues. CDR3 protein: CASSERGYNQPQHF. The CDR3 DNA reads TGTGCCAGCAGTGAACGGGGGTACAATCAGCCCCAGCATTTT.

This sequence joins TRBV28 and TRBJ1-4; TRBD1 matches at 7 bases. Trimming at V came to 2 bases and at J to 11 bases, leaving 11 bases not matched to a gene. This CDR3 has 15 residues. CDR1 and CDR2 from the germline V gene are MDHEN and SYDVKM. CDR3 bases: TGTGCCAGCAGTTTAGGTCCCGCGACAGGGTTGAAACTGTTTTTT. This sequence encodes CASSLGPATGLKLFF.

The CDR3 nucleotides are TGTGCCAGCAGTGAATGGGGGACAGGGCTTAATTCACCCCTCCACTTT. Translating gives CASSEWGTGLNSPLHF. This sequence joins TRBV2 and TRBJ1-6, with 9 bases identical to TRBD1. The germline V gene has CDR1 SNHLY and CDR2 FYNNEI. After removal of 2 bases from V and 6 bases from J, the junction contained 5 bases not matched to a gene. This CDR3 contains 16 residues. Full variable domain (rest looked up from reference TRBV2 and TRBJ1-6): EPEVTQTPSHQVTQMGQEVILRCVPISNHLYFYWYRQILGQKVEFLVSFYNNEISEKSEIFDDQFSVERPDGSNFTLKIRSTKLEDSAMYFCASSEWGTGLNSPLHFGNGTRLTVT.

The DNA of the CDR3 is TGTGCCAGCAGTTTTCGCGGGGGGCAGTACACAGATACGCAGTATTTT. Its translation is CASSFRGGQYTDTQYF. The chain is built from TRBV27 and TRBJ2-3; 8 bases are a match to TRBD2. The germline gives CDR1 MNHEY, CDR2 SMNVEV (reference sequence). The trim removed 3 bases at V and 2 bases at J, leaving 7 bases unmatched. The CDR3 runs to 16 residues.

The chain carries TRBV27 and TRBJ2-7; no firm D call. V lost 2 bases and J 6 bases, leaving 14 bases between the germline ends. Germline values: CDR1 MNHEY, CDR2 SMNVEV (reference sequence). The CDR3 has 14 amino acids. The CDR3 spells CASSLRLLLGEQYF. The CDR3 DNA sequence: TGTGCCAGCAGTTTAAGACTTCTCTTAGGCGAGCAGTACTTC.

This chain joins TRBV27 and TRBJ2-5; perhaps TRBD1 as D (5 bases). This CDR3 is built from 15 residues. V shed 4 bases and J shed 5 bases, with 17 bases lying between them. CDR1 is MNHEY and CDR2 is SMNVEV in the germline V gene (reference sequence). Here the CDR3 DNA reads TGTGCCAGCAGTTCCCCCTCCTTAACAGGTGAGACCCAGTACTTC. Its protein product is CASSSPSLTGETQYF.

CDR3 protein: CASGLHSTKETQYF. DNA of the CDR3: TGTGCCAGTGGGTTGCACAGCACCAAAGAGACCCAGTACTTC. V gene TRBV2 combines with J gene TRBJ2-5; no clear D gene. V was cut by 9 bases and J by 3 bases, with 17 bases left in between. The CDR3 covers 14 residues. Germline CDR1 is SNHLY and CDR2 is FYNNEI.

J is TRBJ1-3 and V is TRBV2; no clear D gene. Germline V gene lookup returns CDR1 SNHLY and CDR2 FYNNEI. Trimming removed 10 bases from V and 1 base from J, with 8 bases in between. This CDR3 is 12 amino acids long. CDR3 bases: TGTGCCACGGGGATATCTGGAAACACCATATATTTT. As protein: CATGISGNTIYF.

The CDR3 region is CATSDPTGDGEKLFF. DNA of the CDR3: TGTGCCACCAGTGATCCGACAGGGGATGGTGAAAAACTGTTTTTT. This sequence joins TRBV24-1 and TRBJ1-4; 8 nucleotides agree with TRBD1. Germline lookup yields CDR1 KGHDR and CDR2 SFDVKD. The CDR3 extends over 15 amino acids. V lost 3 bases to trimming and J lost 7 bases; unmatched junction nucleotides: 6.

This chain connects TRBV5-1 to TRBJ1-4; perhaps TRBD1 as D (6 bases). This CDR3 is 14 amino acids long. Germline CDR1 is SGHRS and CDR2 is YFSETQ. V lost 5 bases and J lost 0, with 8 bases in between. The CDR3 DNA reads as TGCGCCAGCAGGGGGGCCGCAACTAATGAAAAACTGTTTTTT. As protein: CASRGAATNEKLFF. Complete variable domain (other parts from reference TRBV5-1 and TRBJ1-4): KAGVTQTPRYLIKTRGQQVTLSCSPISGHRSVSWYQQTPGQGLQFLFEYFSETQRNKGNFPGRFSGRQFSNSRSEMNVSTLELGDSALYLCASRGAATNEKLFFGSGTQLSVL.

In DNA, the CDR3 is TGTGCCACCAGTGATCTAAGGGACAGATCCTACAATGAGCAGTTCTTC. The encoded protein is CATSDLRDRSYNEQFF. The gene calls are TRBV24-1 and TRBJ2-1; TRBD1 aligns across 7 bases. Germline V gene lookup returns CDR1 KGHDR and CDR2 SFDVKD. This CDR3 region has 16 residues. Trimming removed 3 bases from V and 1 base from J; junction bases left unmatched: 5.

The V and J genes are TRBV6-5 and TRBJ1-1; no firm D call. V lost 7 bases, J lost 1 base, and 13 bases lay in between. The germline gives CDR1 MNHEY, CDR2 SVGAGI. The CDR3 runs 14 residues. As DNA, the CDR3 is TGTGCCAGCAACCGGCCGGGAGGGAACACTGAAGCTTTCTTT. Its protein product is CASNRPGGNTEAFF.

The genes are TRBV27 and TRBJ1-1; 7 bases match TRBD1. The CDR3 loop spans 16 amino acids. V lost 5 bases to trimming and J lost 8 bases; unmatched junction nucleotides: 17. Germline V gene data show CDR1 as MNHEY and CDR2 as SMNVEV (reference sequence). The CDR3 here is CASSPDYHRGGAEAFF. DNA for the CDR3: TGTGCCAGCAGTCCTGATTACCACAGGGGAGGTGCGGAAGCTTTCTTT.

The chain is built from TRBV5-1 and TRBJ2-1, with 11 bases aligning to TRBD1. Trimming at V came to 2 bases and at J to 15 bases, leaving 16 bases not matched to a gene. CDR3 length equals 16 residues. Germline V CDR1 and CDR2: SGHRS, YFSETQ. CDR3 amino acids: CASSLRTGGTGSPLFF. The CDR3 DNA sequence: TGCGCCAGCAGCTTAAGGACAGGGGGCACTGGTTCTCCTTTGTTCTTC.

This clone came up once. V gene TRBV27 combines with J gene TRBJ2-2, with TRBD2 matching 7 bases. The CDR3 spans 16 residues. Germline CDR1 reads MNHEY; CDR2 reads SMNVEV (reference sequence). Losses at the gene ends were 1 base for V and 5 bases for J; bases not matched to a gene: 7. CDR3: CASSLWAGVNTGELFF. The CDR3 DNA sequence: TGTGCCAGCAGTTTATGGGCGGGAGTGAATACCGGGGAGCTGTTTTTT.

The rearrangement uses TRBV4-1 and TRBJ2-1, with 9 nucleotides matching TRBD2. V gave up 4 bases and J gave up 7 bases; unmatched junction bases: 14. Looked up from germline, CDR1 is MGHRA and CDR2 is YSYEKL. The CDR3 is 17 residues long. The CDR3 region has the DNA TGCGCCAGCAGCCGGGGCGGGCTAGCGGGATTAGGGAATGAGCAGTTCTTC. Amino acids: CASSRGGLAGLGNEQFF.

The V and J genes are TRBV9 and TRBJ1-1; D not resolved. The CDR3 sequence is 14 residues long. Germline CDR1 is SGDLS and CDR2 is YYNGEE. Trimming took off 1 base at V and 5 bases at J, with 12 bases between the two ends. Here the CDR3 reads CASSVHGVGTEAFF. In DNA form, the CDR3 reads TGTGCCAGCAGCGTACACGGTGTTGGTACTGAAGCTTTCTTT.

V and J are TRBV5-1 and TRBJ1-2; D ambiguous. CDR1 and CDR2 (germline): SGHRS, YFSETQ. V was pared by 7 bases and J by 7 bases, with 17 bases between. The CDR3 is 13 amino acids. CDR3 protein: CASRFTGVVGYTF. DNA for the CDR3: TGCGCCAGCCGTTTCACGGGTGTCGTTGGCTACACCTTC.

This chain connects TRBV5-1 to TRBJ2-3, with 10 bases aligning to TRBD1. This CDR3 spans 19 amino acids. Trimming cost V 4 bases and J 0 bases; bases outside gene matches: 14. Germline CDR1 and CDR2: SGHRS and YFSETQ. CDR3 sequence reads: CASSHHPGQGPLSTDTQYF. The CDR3 DNA follows: TGCGCCAGCAGCCATCACCCGGGACAGGGGCCCCTTAGCACAGATACGCAGTATTTT.

The chain joins TRBV19 to TRBJ1-1; D unresolved. V was cut by 6 bases and J by 7 bases, with 27 bases left in between. The CDR3 totals 17 residues. Germline lookup yields CDR1 LNHDA and CDR2 SQIVND (reference sequence). Here the CDR3 DNA reads TGTGCCAGTAGCGTTCGACGGGAATCGAGACCGAGGGTTGAAGCTTTCTTT. It specifies CASSVRRESRPRVEAFF.

The chain combines TRBV11-3 with TRBJ2-3, with 7 bases identical to TRBD1. Germline V gene sequence: CDR1 SGHNT, CDR2 YENEEA. This CDR3 has 14 amino acids. V lost 3 bases and J lost 3; bases outside the gene matches: 3. CDR3 loop: CASSLAGGTDTQYF. The CDR3 coding sequence is TGTGCCAGCAGCTTGGCAGGGGGTACAGATACGCAGTATTTT. The full variable domain, rest sourced from reference TRBV11-3 and TRBJ2-3, is EAGVVQSPRYKIIEKKQPVAFWCNPISGHNTLYWYLQNLGQGPELLIRYENEEAVDDSQLPKDRFSAERLKGVDSTLKIQPAELGDSAVYLCASSLAGGTDTQYFGPGTRLTVL.

This chain uses TRBV5-1 with TRBJ1-1; no definite D call. Between the trimmed V and J ends, which lost 2 bases and 6 bases, there was a span of 11 bases. Germline-derived CDR1 and CDR2 are SGHRS and YFSETQ. The CDR3 runs 13 residues. In DNA form, the CDR3 reads TGCGCCAGCAGCTTAGTGGGAGTTGCTGAAGCTTTCTTT. Protein sequence: CASSLVGVAEAFF.

The J gene is TRBJ2-3, the V gene TRBV7-2; D gene ambiguous. Germline lookup yields CDR1 SGHTA and CDR2 FQGNSA. CDR3 length: 10 amino acids. The V gene lost 6 bases and the J gene lost 7 bases, with 5 bases spanning the gap. This CDR3 reads CASRSNTQYF. Written as DNA, the CDR3 is TGTGCCAGCAGATCCAATACGCAGTATTTT.

This chain uses TRBV6-5 with TRBJ1-2; 7 nucleotides align to TRBD1. Germline CDR1 reads MNHEY; CDR2 reads SVGAGI. Losses at the gene ends were 6 bases for V and 8 bases for J; bases not matched to a gene: 6. This CDR3 region has 12 residues. In nucleotides, the CDR3 is TGTGCCAGCAGAGACAGGGTTTTCGGCTACACCTTC. Translating it yields CASRDRVFGYTF.

This clone appeared a single time. The V call is TRBV19, the J call TRBJ1-6; a possible D gene is TRBD1 (6 bases). The V gene lost 5 bases and the J gene lost 3 bases, with 14 bases spanning the gap. Germline CDR1 and CDR2: LNHDA and SQIVND (reference sequence). The CDR3 length is 16 residues. As DNA, the CDR3 is TGTGCCAGTAGTGTCTTCGGACAGTACTATAATTCACCCCTCCACTTT. Translated, it gives CASSVFGQYYNSPLHF. Full variable domain (rest looked up from reference TRBV19 and TRBJ1-6): DGGITQSPKYLFRKEGQNVTLSCEQNLNHDAMYWYRQDPGQGLRLIYYSQIVNDFQKGDIAEGYSVSREKKESFPLTVTSAQKNPTAFYLCASSVFGQYYNSPLHFGNGTRLTVT.

The gene calls are TRBV19 and TRBJ2-1, with 10 bases aligning to TRBD2. Germline CDR1 and CDR2: LNHDA and SQIVND (reference sequence). This CDR3 spans 13 amino acids. V lost 4 bases, J lost 9 bases, and 3 bases stayed unmatched. CDR3 in DNA: TGTGCCAGTAGTAGGAGCGGGAGGGGTGAGCAGTTCTTC. As protein: CASSRSGRGEQFF.

The genes are TRBV19 and TRBJ2-1; TRBD2 matches at 11 bases. With 3 bases clipped from V and 2 bases from J, the junction kept 6 bases outside the gene matches. The CDR3 is 17 amino acids. Germline CDR1 is LNHDA and CDR2 is SQIVND (reference sequence). As DNA, the CDR3 is TGTGCCAGTAGTATCCTGGGACTAGCGGAGACCTACAATGAGCAGTTCTTC. Translating gives CASSILGLAETYNEQFF.